A single sample gave rise to the 31 T cell receptor beta chains below, sequenced in a study of blood T cell repertoires in COVID-19. TCRdb's copy holds only in-frame clones and misses some; the assay was immunoSEQ multiplex PCR. The repertoire consists of 65,000 to 70,000 clones, with roughly 87% occurring once and the leading ten covering around 2.9%. The sequenced sample consisted of peripheral blood. These receptors were obtained from a man aged 80 or over with acute or convalescent COVID-19.

The chain links TRBV7-2 to TRBJ2-1, with D tentatively TRBD2 (6 bases). The CDR3 extends over 15 amino acids. V lost 4 bases to trimming and J lost 4 bases, with 14 bases between them. Germline values: CDR1 SGHTA, CDR2 FQGNSA. CDR3 DNA: TGTGCCAGCAGCTCTAGCGACCAATTATACAATGAGCAGTTCTTC. Translation: CASSSSDQLYNEQFF.

The chain couples TRBV5-1 to TRBJ2-7, with 7 bases matching TRBD2. Germline V gives CDR1 SGHRS, CDR2 YFSETQ. With V trimmed by 3 bases and J by 3 bases, 6 bases remained unmatched. The CDR3 extends over 14 amino acids. The DNA of the CDR3 is TGCGCCAGCAGCTCGGGGGAGGGCCGCTACGAGCAGTACTTC. Translated, it gives CASSSGEGRYEQYF. The whole variable domain, remainder taken from reference TRBV5-1 and TRBJ2-7, is KAGVTQTPRYLIKTRGQQVTLSCSPISGHRSVSWYQQTPGQGLQFLFEYFSETQRNKGNFPGRFSGRQFSNSRSEMNVSTLELGDSALYLCASSSGEGRYEQYFGPGTRLTVT.

Only a few counts were recorded for this clone. The rearrangement uses TRBV29-1 and TRBJ2-3, with 11 bases identical to TRBD2. V was clipped by 5 bases and J by 2 bases; unmatched bases: 3. This CDR3 contains 14 residues. Germline CDR1 is SQVTM and CDR2 is ANQGSEA. The CDR3 spells CSVRLAGLTDTQYF. The CDR3 DNA reads TGCAGCGTTCGACTAGCGGGGCTCACAGATACGCAGTATTTT.

The CDR3: CATSQGDNEQFF. The CDR3 coding sequence is TGTGCCACCAGCCAGGGGGACAATGAGCAGTTCTTC. The chain has TRBV15 and TRBJ2-1; 7 nucleotides align to TRBD1. V lost 5 bases and J lost 5; bases outside the gene matches: 0. The CDR3 is made up of 12 amino acids. Germline V gene data show CDR1 as LNHNV and CDR2 as YYDKDF (reference sequence). Variable domain in full (rest from reference TRBV15 and TRBJ2-1): DAMVIQNPRYQVTQFGKPVTLSCSQTLNHNVMYWYQQKSSQAPKLLFHYYDKDFNNEADTPDNFQSRRPNTSFCFLDIRSPGLGDTAMYLCATSQGDNEQFFGPGTRLTVL.

The V gene is TRBV29-1, the J gene TRBJ1-1, with D unresolved. The CDR3 totals 13 residues. In germline, CDR1 is SQVTM, CDR2 ANQGSEA. The V gene lost 7 bases and the J gene lost 1 base, with 13 bases spanning the gap. CDR3 loop: CSGIGGANTEAFF. CDR3 nucleotides: TGCAGCGGGATAGGCGGAGCGAACACTGAAGCTTTCTTT.

This clone has just a few counts. In the same sample, other DNA sequences code for this CDR3. V and J are TRBV19 and TRBJ1-5, with 8 bases identical to TRBD1. This CDR3 is 15 amino acids long. V shed 4 bases and J 4 bases; nucleotides not matched to a gene: 6. The germline V gene encodes CDR1 LNHDA and CDR2 SQIVND (reference sequence). The CDR3 DNA follows: TGTGCCAGTAGTAGGGACAGGTCCCTTAATCAGCCCCAGCATTTT. Protein: CASSRDRSLNQPQHF.

The rearrangement uses TRBV3-1 (or the pseudogene TRBV3-2) and TRBJ2-2, with 9 bases matching TRBD2. This CDR3 is built from 16 residues. Germline CDR1 reads LGHDT; CDR2 reads YNNKEL (reference sequence). With V trimmed by 1 base and J by 1 base, 1 base remained unmatched. CDR3 sequence: CASSQGGRVNTGELFF. Written as DNA, the CDR3 is TGTGCCAGCAGCCAAGGCGGGAGGGTGAACACCGGGGAGCTGTTTTTT.

The genes are TRBV14 and TRBJ2-2, with a weak D call TRBD1 (5 bases). The V gene lost 6 bases and the J gene lost 1 base, with 12 bases spanning the gap. The CDR3 runs 15 residues. Germline-derived CDR1 and CDR2 are SGHDN and FVKESK. The CDR3 DNA sequence: TGTGCCAGCAGTCCTATTGGACAGAACACCGGGGAGCTGTTTTTT. It translates to CASSPIGQNTGELFF.

The CDR3 region has the DNA TGTGCCAGCAGCTTATCAGCCGGGACTAGCGGTTCCTACGAGCAGTACTTC. Translating it yields CASSLSAGTSGSYEQYF. This chain links TRBV7-9 with TRBJ2-7; 11 positions agree with TRBD2. The CDR3 has 17 residues. CDR1 SEHNR and CDR2 FQNEAQ come from the germline V gene (reference sequence). J was trimmed by 1 base and V by 2 bases; bases with no gene match: 7.

The chain employs TRBV2 and TRBJ2-3; perhaps TRBD1 as D (5 bases). This CDR3 comprises 14 residues. CDR1 and CDR2 (germline): SNHLY, FYNNEI. V gave up 8 bases and J gave up 0 bases, with 12 bases separating them. CDR3 amino acids: CASATGASTDTQYF. CDR3 in DNA: TGTGCCAGCGCCACAGGCGCTAGCACAGATACGCAGTATTTT.

This chain uses TRBV3-1 (or the pseudogene TRBV3-2) with TRBJ1-4, with 7 bases fitting TRBD1. Germline CDR1 is LGHDT and CDR2 is YNNKEL (reference sequence). The CDR3 covers 16 residues. The V and J ends lost 3 bases and 8 bases, in that order; junction bases with no gene match: 12. CDR3 sequence reads: CASSQSRQGGWEKLFF. CDR3 coding DNA: TGTGCCAGCAGCCAGTCCCGACAGGGAGGTTGGGAAAAACTGTTTTTT.

CDR3 sequence reads: CASGQGFGRPQHF. The CDR3 DNA follows: TGTGCCAGCGGACAGGGGTTTGGCAGGCCCCAGCATTTT. This chain connects TRBV2 to TRBJ1-5, with 9 nucleotides matching TRBD1. There are 13 residues in the CDR3. Per germline, CDR1 SNHLY and CDR2 FYNNEI. Unmatched junction bases numbered 8, after V lost 8 bases and J lost 9 bases.

This clone was counted only a few times. This chain links TRBV12-3 or TRBV12-4 with TRBJ1-1, with D possibly being TRBD1 (6 bases). Trimming left V 6 bases short and J 2 bases short, with 10 bases between. The length of the CDR3 is 13 residues. The CDR3 DNA reads as TGTGCCAGCAGACAACAGGGCAACACTGAAGCTTTCTTT. Its translation is CASRQQGNTEAFF.

The chain has TRBV19 and TRBJ1-5; tentative D call: TRBD1 (6 bases). Germline CDR1 and CDR2: LNHDA and SQIVND (reference sequence). V lost 7 bases, J lost 0 bases, and 16 bases lay in between. The CDR3 sequence is 16 residues long. Written as DNA, the CDR3 is TGTGCCAGTATTCCCGGGACACCCTATAGCAATCAGCCCCAGCATTTT. This codes for CASIPGTPYSNQPQHF.

The J gene is TRBJ1-1, the V gene TRBV7-7; TRBD1 aligns across 7 bases. CDR1 is SSHAT, CDR2 FNYEAQ, per germline (reference sequence). Unmatched junction bases numbered 13, after V lost 4 bases and J lost 8 bases. The CDR3 spans 15 residues. The DNA for the CDR3 is TGTGCCAGCAGCTCGACAGGGCAAGTATGGTCAGAAGCTTTCTTT. Amino acid sequence: CASSSTGQVWSEAFF.

This chain joins TRBV12-5 and TRBJ1-1, with D maybe TRBD1 (5 bases). The CDR3 covers 13 residues. The V end was cut by 1 base, the J end by 3 bases, with 6 bases between. Germline-derived CDR1 and CDR2 are LGHNT and FRNRAP. CDR3 coding DNA: TGTGCTAGTGGTTTGGCGGGGGACACTGAAGCTTTCTTT. Its protein is CASGLAGDTEAFF.

A few counts support this clone. V gene TRBV11-1 combines with J gene TRBJ2-6, with TRBD2 matching over 7 bases. Germline V gene data show CDR1 as SGHAT and CDR2 as FQDESV (reference sequence). The junction had 3 bases not matched to a gene; V was cut back by 5 bases and J by 2 bases. CDR3 size: 15 residues. CDR3 in amino acids: CASSPRGAGANVLTF. CDR3 in DNA: TGTGCCAGCAGCCCCCGGGGGGCTGGGGCCAACGTCCTGACTTTC.

The chain couples TRBV5-1 to TRBJ2-5, with D possibly TRBD2 on 6 matching bases. The CDR3 contains 14 residues. The V gene's germline CDR1 is SGHRS and CDR2 YFSETQ. Trimming left V 0 bases short and J 7 bases short, with 13 bases between. CDR3 nucleotides: TGCGCCAGCAGCTTGGCCGGGGGTTCTGGGACCCAGTACTTC. This gives the protein CASSLAGGSGTQYF.

The genes are TRBV6-2 or TRBV6-3 and TRBJ1-5; no reliable D call. This CDR3 contains 15 residues. Trimming removed 0 bases from V and 6 bases from J, with 12 bases in between. CDR1 is MNHEY and CDR2 is SVGEGT in the germline V gene. CDR3 protein: CASSYSFRLVQPQHF. CDR3 bases: TGTGCCAGCAGTTACTCGTTCCGACTAGTTCAGCCCCAGCATTTT.

This chain joins TRBV4-1 and TRBJ2-5, with D perhaps matching TRBD2 (5 bases). From germline, CDR1 is MGHRA and CDR2 YSYEKL. Trimming stripped 1 base from V and 5 bases from J, with 11 bases between. The CDR3 totals 14 residues. The CDR3 sequence is CASSQAVGVETQYF. CDR3 DNA: TGCGCCAGCAGCCAAGCCGTCGGGGTTGAGACCCAGTACTTC.

V usage is TRBV7-9 and J usage is TRBJ2-1; 15 positions agree with TRBD2. Germline CDR1 reads SEHNR; CDR2 reads FQNEAQ (reference sequence). This CDR3 has 17 amino acids. The J segment lost 8 bases and the V segment lost 3 bases, leaving 8 bases of the junction unmatched. The CDR3 DNA is TGTGCCAGCAGCTTCCGGACTAGCGGGAGGGCCGCGGATGAGCAGTTCTTC. This codes for CASSFRTSGRAADEQFF.

This sequence joins TRBV7-8 and TRBJ2-1; a possible D gene is TRBD2 (6 bases). V shed 4 bases and J shed 6 bases, with 7 bases lying between them. CDR3 length equals 12 residues. CDR1 and CDR2 (germline): SGHVS, FQNEAQ. As DNA, the CDR3 is TGTGCCAGCAGCTCTAGCGTCAATGAGCAGTTCTTC. Amino acid sequence: CASSSSVNEQFF.

This sequence joins TRBV6-1 and TRBJ1-2; D uncertain. CDR3 length: 13 amino acids. Deletions cut 3 bases from V and 5 bases from J, with 10 bases between. Germline CDR1 reads MNHNS; CDR2 reads SASEGT. The CDR3 DNA reads TGTGCCAGCAGTGAGTCTCCTACTTATGGCTACACCTTC. As protein: CASSESPTYGYTF.

The chain couples TRBV18 to TRBJ2-6, with D possibly TRBD2 on 5 matching bases. Germline V CDR1 and CDR2: KGHSH, LQKENI. V was shortened by 6 bases and J by 3 bases, with 12 bases between the two germline ends. The CDR3 extends over 15 amino acids. CDR3 sequence (DNA): TGTGCCAGCTCCCGCGGAGCGGATGGGGCCAACGTCCTGACTTTC. It is translated as CASSRGADGANVLTF.

This sequence joins TRBV7-2 and TRBJ2-7; 11 bases align to TRBD2. Germline CDR1 is SGHTA and CDR2 is FQGNSA. This CDR3 comprises 13 residues. With V trimmed by 6 bases and J by 3 bases, 1 base remained unmatched. In nucleotides, the CDR3 is TGTGCCAGCAGGGGGACTAGCGGCTACGAGCAGTACTTC. This codes for CASRGTSGYEQYF.

The V call is TRBV30, the J call TRBJ1-1; D possibly corresponds to TRBD1 (6 bases). Per the germline V gene, CDR1 is GTSNPN and CDR2 is SVGIG (reference sequence). V lost 4 bases and J 2 bases, leaving 14 bases between the germline ends. The CDR3 extends over 14 amino acids. The CDR3 nucleotides read TGTGCCTGGACAATAGGGACACCAAACACTGAAGCTTTCTTT. Translated: CAWTIGTPNTEAFF.

This chain links TRBV5-1 with TRBJ1-4, with D unresolved. The CDR3 sequence is 15 residues long. The V gene lost 0 bases and the J gene lost 0 bases, with 6 bases spanning the gap. Germline V gene sequence: CDR1 SGHRS, CDR2 YFSETQ. Here the CDR3 DNA reads TGCGCCAGCAGCTTGGTACGGGCAACTAATGAAAAACTGTTTTTT. Residues: CASSLVRATNEKLFF.

The rearrangement uses TRBV2 and TRBJ2-1; 7 bases are a match to TRBD1. Trimming at V came to 2 bases and at J to 3 bases, leaving 4 bases not matched to a gene. Germline V gene sequence: CDR1 SNHLY, CDR2 FYNNEI. The CDR3 loop spans 15 amino acids. CDR3 sequence reads: CASSERGQFYNEQFF. CDR3 coding DNA: TGTGCCAGCAGTGAACGGGGACAGTTCTACAATGAGCAGTTCTTC.

V usage is TRBV12-3 or TRBV12-4 and J usage is TRBJ1-2; D remains unclear. The V gene lost 3 bases and the J gene lost 6 bases, with 5 bases spanning the gap. This CDR3 has 11 residues. Here the CDR3 DNA reads TGTGCCAGCAGTTTGAGGCATGGCTACACCTTC. Its protein is CASSLRHGYTF.

The chain uses TRBV28 and TRBJ2-2; no clear D gene. The length of the CDR3 is 13 residues. V gave up 4 bases and J gave up 4 bases, with 7 bases separating them. Germline V lookup: CDR1 MDHEN, CDR2 SYDVKM. In DNA form, the CDR3 reads TGTGCCAGCAGTTCCCTCGGCACCGGGGAGCTGTTTTTT. Translating gives CASSSLGTGELFF.

This clone was seen a handful of times. Here the CDR3 reads CASSLTGDHSGNTIYF. CDR3 sequence (DNA): TGTGCCAGCAGCCTGACAGGGGATCACTCTGGAAACACCATATATTTT. The chain employs TRBV5-6 and TRBJ1-3; 8 bases agree with TRBD1. The J segment lost 0 bases and the V segment lost 4 bases, leaving 6 bases of the junction unmatched. The CDR3 length is 16 residues. The germline V gene has CDR1 SGHDT and CDR2 YYEEEE.